The 9 T cell receptor beta chains reported below all come from one sample, sequenced in a study of blood T cell repertoires in COVID-19. Profiling relied on immunoSEQ multiplex PCR, and the TCRdb table lists in-frame clones only, not all of them. The sample gives 250,000 to 300,000 clones, about 86% of which show up once; under 5% is in the top ten. Specimen: PBMCs or T cells enriched from blood (not recorded which). These receptors were collected from a young man with acute COVID-19.

The chain joins TRBV14 to TRBJ2-2; D unclear. This CDR3 has 17 residues. Germline V lookup: CDR1 SGHDN, CDR2 FVKESK. V shed 5 bases and J shed 4 bases, with 20 bases lying between them. The CDR3 region is CASSVRVRVSATGELFF. In DNA, the CDR3 is TGTGCCAGCAGCGTTCGTGTACGGGTTTCGGCCACCGGGGAGCTGTTTTTT.

V and J are TRBV11-2 and TRBJ2-1; no definite D call. The CDR3 is 12 residues long. Trimming left V 5 bases short and J 6 bases short, with 8 bases between. Germline CDR1 is SGHAT and CDR2 is FQNNGV. The CDR3 sequence: CASSPLSNEQFF. DNA for the CDR3: TGTGCCAGCAGCCCCCTAAGCAATGAGCAGTTCTTC.

CDR3 nucleotide sequence: TGTGCCACCCCGGCAGGGGGAGATAATGAAAAACTGTTTTTT. Encoded protein: CATPAGGDNEKLFF. The chain uses TRBV28 and TRBJ1-4; the match to TRBD1 covers 7 bases. With V trimmed by 10 bases and J by 4 bases, 9 bases remained unmatched. CDR3 length: 14 residues. CDR1 is MDHEN and CDR2 is SYDVKM in the germline V gene.

The chain carries TRBV6-2 or TRBV6-3 and TRBJ2-7; TRBD2 matches at 7 bases. The germline CDR1 and CDR2 sequences are MNHEY and SVGEGT. J lost 6 bases, V lost 2 bases, and 7 bases had no gene match. The CDR3 contains 14 residues. CDR3 sequence reads: CASSYGGVKVEQYV. CDR3 in DNA: TGTGCCAGCAGTTACGGGGGGGTTAAGGTCGAGCAGTACGTC.

The V call is TRBV27, the J call TRBJ1-6; 7 bases match TRBD1. The CDR3 sequence is 14 residues long. Germline loops: CDR1 MNHEY, CDR2 SMNVEV (reference sequence). V lost 5 bases, J lost 6 bases, and 4 bases stayed unmatched. CDR3 DNA: TGTGCCAGCAGTCCCCGGGACAGTAATTCACCCCTCCACTTT. This translates into CASSPRDSNSPLHF.

This clone showed up just once. The chain joins TRBV11-2 to TRBJ1-6; D is undetermined. Germline CDR1 and CDR2: SGHAT and FQNNGV. The CDR3 runs to 17 residues. V lost 1 base and J 0 bases, leaving 10 bases between the germline ends. CDR3 bases: TGTGCCAGCAGCTTAGCACTCTGGAGCTCCTATAATTCACCCCTCCACTTT. Translating it yields CASSLALWSSYNSPLHF. Full variable domain (remainder filled in from reference TRBV11-2 and TRBJ1-6): EAGVAQSPRYKIIEKRQSVAFWCNPISGHATLYWYQQILGQGPKLLIQFQNNGVVDDSQLPKDRFSAERLKGVDSTLKIQPAKLEDSAVYLCASSLALWSSYNSPLHFGNGTRLTVT.

The V and J genes are TRBV12-2 and TRBJ2-7; the table names TRBD1, a call not compared with the DNA. TRBV12-2 is termed a pseudogene. The CDR3 spans 15 residues. The CDR3 spells CASRLTPGQSYEQYV. DNA for the CDR3: TGTGCAAGTCGCTTAACACCGGGACAGAGTTACGAGCAGTACGTC.

The sample holds one count of this clone. The rearrangement joins TRBV24-1 to TRBJ2-1; 7 bases align to TRBD2. CDR1 is KGHDR, CDR2 SFDVKD, per germline. There are 15 residues in the CDR3. V shed 9 bases and J 10 bases; nucleotides not matched to a gene: 17. The CDR3 region is CATQGPGGLKAEQFF. For the CDR3, the DNA is TGTGCCACCCAGGGCCCGGGAGGACTTAAAGCGGAGCAGTTCTTC.

The chain uses TRBV19 and TRBJ2-1; 14 nucleotides line up with TRBD2. Germline V lookup: CDR1 LNHDA, CDR2 SQIVND (reference sequence). This CDR3 is built from 15 residues. The junction had 7 bases not matched to a gene; V was cut back by 5 bases and J by 10 bases. CDR3 sequence reads: CASSLGTSGSGEQFF. The CDR3 DNA follows: TGTGCCAGTAGTCTCGGGACTAGCGGGAGTGGCGAGCAGTTCTTC.